The 25 T cell receptor beta chains reported below all come from one sample, sequenced in a study of shared clonotypes between healthy human individuals (TCRdb year 2020). Library generation was performed with the immunoSEQ multiplex PCR assay. TCRdb mirrors the immuneACCESS table, restricted to in-frame sequences. Some clones are absent from its copies; in checked studies, under half trace to an unresolved V gene, and the reason for the others is unknown. The sample yields over a million clones; about 98% were counted once. Around 0.47% of the sample is in the top ten clones. What was sequenced was naive CD4+ T cells sorted from blood. The sample's cell subset or site, from its label and the paper: CD45RA+ positively selected. Receptor source: a young man in good health.

The chain couples TRBV5-1 to TRBJ1-1; D is perhaps TRBD1 (5 bases). V shed 4 bases and J shed 7 bases, with 17 bases lying between them. This CDR3 comprises 14 residues. Germline loops: CDR1 SGHRS, CDR2 YFSETQ. CDR3 in DNA: TGCGCCAGCAGCCCTACGCTCCGGGACTTTGAAGCTTTCTTT. Translated, it gives CASSPTLRDFEAFF.

The J gene is TRBJ1-5, the V gene TRBV6-6, with 8 nucleotides matching TRBD1. V lost 7 bases to trimming and J lost 1 base; unmatched junction nucleotides: 3. The germline CDR1 and CDR2 sequences are MNHNY and SVGAGI (reference sequence). CDR3 length: 14 residues. CDR3 coding DNA: TGTGCCAGCACACAGGGGGGAAGCAATCAGCCCCAGCATTTT. This codes for CASTQGGSNQPQHF.

This sequence joins TRBV18 and TRBJ2-7; 9 bases align to TRBD1. Germline loops: CDR1 KGHSH, CDR2 LQKENI. This CDR3 has 15 amino acids. The junction had 8 bases not matched to a gene; V was cut back by 3 bases and J by 5 bases. The CDR3 loop is CASSPTGTGLNEQYF. In DNA form, the CDR3 reads TGTGCCAGCTCACCTACCGGGACAGGGCTTAACGAGCAGTACTTC. Based on the CDR3 plus reference TRBV18 and TRBJ2-7, the full variable domain is NAGVMQNPRHLVRRRGQEARLRCSPMKGHSHVYWYRQLPEEGLKFMVYLQKENIIDESGMPKERFSAEFPKEGPSILRIQQVVRGDSAAYFCASSPTGTGLNEQYFGPGTRLTVT.

The CDR3 sequence: CASSLRPGQLTSTDTQYF. The CDR3 DNA reads TGTGCCAGCAGCTTACGCCCTGGTCAGCTCACTAGCACAGATACGCAGTATTTT. The V call is TRBV7-9, the J call TRBJ2-3, with D unclear. Looked up from germline, CDR1 is SEHNR and CDR2 is FQNEAQ (reference sequence). This CDR3 has 18 residues. V was pared by 2 bases and J by 0 bases, with 18 bases between.

The chain combines TRBV7-2 with TRBJ2-5; D may be TRBD1 (5 bases). The germline V gene has CDR1 SGHTA and CDR2 FQGNSA. V was pared by 3 bases and J by 5 bases, with 7 bases between. This CDR3 spans 12 amino acids. The CDR3 DNA is TGTGCCAGCAGCTTTAGGGGCGAGACCCAGTACTTC. Translated, it gives CASSFRGETQYF.

This CDR3 is CASSVGVADVYEQYF. The CDR3 region has the DNA TGTGCCAGCAGCGTAGGAGTAGCGGATGTCTACGAGCAGTACTTC. The chain has TRBV9 and TRBJ2-7, with D possibly TRBD2 on 6 matching bases. V shed 0 bases and J shed 3 bases, with 13 bases lying between them. The CDR3 covers 15 residues. Germline-derived CDR1 and CDR2 are SGDLS and YYNGEE.

This CDR3 is CASSKGGVLEGDQPQHF. The CDR3 DNA follows: TGTGCCAGCAGCAAAGGCGGGGTACTAGAGGGGGATCAGCCCCAGCATTTT. V is TRBV21-1 and J is TRBJ1-5. TRBV21-1 is recorded as a pseudogene. The CDR3 is 17 amino acids.

Written as DNA, the CDR3 is TGTGCCAGCAGCGTAGTTAGCGGGAGGATCGCCTACAATGAGCAGTTCTTC. It translates to CASSVVSGRIAYNEQFF. The gene calls are TRBV9 and TRBJ2-1; 10 bases line up with TRBD2. This CDR3 spans 17 amino acids. V trimming: 0 bases; J trimming: 2 bases; junction bases outside the gene matches: 5. Per the germline V gene, CDR1 is SGDLS and CDR2 is YYNGEE.

The chain links TRBV14 to TRBJ1-2, with TRBD1 matching 7 bases. In germline, CDR1 is SGHDN, CDR2 FVKESK. This CDR3 contains 14 residues. J was trimmed by 5 bases and V by 5 bases; bases with no gene match: 8. CDR3 residues: CASSGTANHYGYTF. The CDR3 DNA is TGTGCCAGCAGCGGGACAGCGAATCATTATGGCTACACCTTC.

The chain joins TRBV5-1 to TRBJ2-7, with 7 bases that match TRBD1. After removal of 4 bases from V and 4 bases from J, the junction contained 5 bases not matched to a gene. The CDR3 sequence is 13 residues long. The germline V gene has CDR1 SGHRS and CDR2 YFSETQ. The CDR3 DNA is TGCGCCAGCAGCAGGACAGGCGATTACGAGCAGTACTTC. Translating gives CASSRTGDYEQYF.

The chain links TRBV7-2 to TRBJ2-1; D perhaps matches TRBD1 (5 bases). The CDR3 contains 15 residues. Germline V lookup: CDR1 SGHTA, CDR2 FQGNSA. Trimming took off 3 bases at V and 6 bases at J, with 15 bases between the two ends. The CDR3 protein is CASSLAGKGINEQFF. The CDR3 DNA reads as TGTGCCAGCAGCTTGGCAGGGAAAGGGATCAATGAGCAGTTCTTC.

The gene calls are TRBV7-2 and TRBJ1-5, with D uncertain. Trimming took off 2 bases at V and 4 bases at J, with 9 bases between the two ends. The CDR3 extends over 14 amino acids. Germline CDR1 and CDR2: SGHTA and FQGNSA. As DNA, the CDR3 is TGTGCCAGCAGCTTACGTTTGGAAAATCAGCCCCAGCATTTT. Translation gives CASSLRLENQPQHF.

About this clone itself: The sample holds other DNA sequences that translate to the same CDR3. This chain joins TRBV19 and TRBJ1-4, with no clear D. Between the trimmed V and J ends, which lost 5 bases and 0 bases, there was a span of 10 bases. Germline V gene data show CDR1 as LNHDA and CDR2 as SQIVND (reference sequence). The CDR3 runs 15 residues. The CDR3: CASSAGRATNEKLFF. As DNA, the CDR3 is TGTGCCAGTAGTGCTGGACGAGCAACTAATGAAAAACTGTTTTTT.

This chain links TRBV14 with TRBJ1-5; perhaps TRBD1 as D (6 bases). The CDR3 sequence is 15 residues long. CDR1 and CDR2 from the germline V gene are SGHDN and FVKESK. Trimming took 8 bases from V and 6 from J, leaving 20 bases between them. CDR3 DNA: TGTGCCAGCGCACCGATGGGGGCGCACGGTCAGCCCCAGCATTTT. It encodes CASAPMGAHGQPQHF.

The chain recombines TRBV10-1 with TRBJ2-1, with 10 bases that match TRBD2. Germline trimming cut 6 bases from V and 4 bases from J; bases unmatched to any gene: 3. Germline V lookup: CDR1 WNHNN, CDR2 SYGVQD (reference sequence). The CDR3 spans 14 residues. The CDR3 is CASSRTSGYNEQFF. DNA for the CDR3: TGCGCCAGCAGCCGGACTAGCGGATACAATGAGCAGTTCTTC.

V and J are TRBV6-5 and TRBJ1-1; D gene ambiguous. The CDR3 runs to 14 residues. The V and J ends lost 4 bases and 0 bases respectively, with 9 bases between them. Per the germline V gene, CDR1 is MNHEY and CDR2 is SVGAGI. The CDR3 is CASSSNGLNTEAFF. The CDR3 DNA reads TGTGCCAGCAGTTCGAACGGCCTGAACACTGAAGCTTTCTTT.

With respect to this clone: The same CDR3 can be traced to other DNA sequences in this sample. J is TRBJ1-1 and V is TRBV27; D may be TRBD1 (5 bases). Trimming shortened V by 3 bases and J by 5 bases, and 7 bases separated the two germline ends. Germline V gene data show CDR1 as MNHEY and CDR2 as SMNVEV (reference sequence). The CDR3 has 12 residues. CDR3 loop: CASSFRGTEAFF. Written as DNA, the CDR3 is TGTGCCAGCAGTTTCCGGGGGACTGAAGCTTTCTTT.

The V call is TRBV7-9, the J call TRBJ1-2; tentative D call: TRBD1 (5 bases). The CDR3 extends over 16 amino acids. Germline values: CDR1 SEHNR, CDR2 FQNEAQ (reference sequence). The V gene lost 1 base and the J gene lost 2 bases, with 14 bases spanning the gap. In DNA, the CDR3 is TGTGCCAGCAGCTTAGGTTCAGGTGCAGGGAACTATGGCTACACCTTC. It specifies CASSLGSGAGNYGYTF.

The chain is built from TRBV5-1 and TRBJ2-1; 12 nucleotides line up with TRBD2. The germline gives CDR1 SGHRS, CDR2 YFSETQ. The CDR3 totals 16 residues. V lost 4 bases, J lost 9 bases, and 11 bases stayed unmatched. CDR3 in amino acids: CASSATGLAGYSEQFF. As DNA, the CDR3 is TGCGCCAGCAGCGCCACCGGACTAGCGGGGTATTCTGAGCAGTTCTTC.

The chain joins TRBV7-9 to TRBJ2-7; no definite D call. Per the germline V gene, CDR1 is SEHNR and CDR2 is FQNEAQ (reference sequence). V lost 3 bases and J 3 bases, leaving 9 bases between the germline ends. The CDR3 loop spans 13 amino acids. In nucleotides, the CDR3 is TGTGCCAGCAGCTTGGGCAGGAACTACGAGCAGTACTTC. It encodes CASSLGRNYEQYF. The full variable domain, in which reference TRBV7-9 and TRBJ2-7 provide the parts outside the CDR3, is DTGVSQNPRHKITKRGQNVTFRCDPISEHNRLYWYRQTLGQGPEFLTYFQNEAQLEKSRLLSDRFSAERPKGSFSTLEIQRTEQGDSAMYLCASSLGRNYEQYFGPGTRLTVT.

This clone was detected once. V is TRBV5-6 and J is TRBJ1-1; 7 bases line up with TRBD1. V was pared by 4 bases and J by 3 bases, with 15 bases of the junction left unmatched. Germline V lookup: CDR1 SGHDT, CDR2 YYEEEE. The CDR3 covers 17 residues. Here the CDR3 reads CASSTRARGLGYTEAFF. CDR3 nucleotide sequence: TGTGCCAGCAGCACGAGGGCGAGGGGGCTGGGGTACACTGAAGCTTTCTTT.

The rearrangement links TRBV11-1 to TRBJ2-5; D gene uncertain. In germline, CDR1 is SGHAT, CDR2 FQDESV (reference sequence). The CDR3 is 13 residues long. With 3 bases removed from V and 11 bases from J, the gap between germline ends came to 16 bases. CDR3 DNA: TGTGCCAGCAGCTTCCGGAGTACCGTAGCTCAGTACTTC. Amino acids: CASSFRSTVAQYF.

This chain connects TRBV10-3 to TRBJ2-7; TRBD1 might be the D (5 bases). From germline, CDR1 is ENHRY and CDR2 SYGVKD. Trimming took off 0 bases at V and 7 bases at J, with 13 bases between the two ends. This CDR3 contains 14 residues. The CDR3 loop is CAISESGQLREQYF. CDR3 nucleotides: TGTGCCATCAGTGAGTCGGGGCAGCTCCGGGAGCAGTACTTC.

V is TRBV15 and J is TRBJ2-7, with D hard to call. Trimming pared 3 bases from V and 3 bases from J, leaving 9 bases between. The CDR3 runs 13 residues. Germline loops: CDR1 LNHNV, CDR2 YYDKDF (reference sequence). CDR3 sequence (DNA): TGTGCCACCAGCAGGGAGACGGACTACGAGCAGTACTTC. Encoded protein: CATSRETDYEQYF.

The V call is TRBV2, the J call TRBJ1-1; maybe TRBD1 (6 bases). From germline, CDR1 is SNHLY and CDR2 FYNNEI. The CDR3 is 12 residues long. V was shortened by 5 bases and J by 10 bases, with 14 bases between the two germline ends. CDR3 protein: CASSYAGVGAFF. Here the CDR3 DNA reads TGTGCCAGCAGTTATGCAGGGGTCGGAGCTTTCTTT.